A single sample gave rise to the 20 T cell receptor beta chains below, sequenced in a study of OX40 agonist ivuxolimab in advanced cancers. Sequencing was performed with immunoSEQ multiplex PCR; in TCRdb, only in-frame clones are kept and a portion is missing. Of over 150,000 clones listed, approximately 94% are singletons. The sample in question was CD4+ or CD8+ T cells sorted from blood, obtained in a trial of the OX40 agonist ivuxolimab. The receptors derive from an adult with an advanced solid tumor such as melanoma, head and neck, liver or kidney cancer.

J is TRBJ1-5 and V is TRBV4-1, with D perhaps matching TRBD1 (6 bases). This CDR3 has 15 amino acids. In germline, CDR1 is MGHRA, CDR2 YSYEKL. With 4 bases removed from V and 1 base from J, the gap between germline ends came to 11 bases. The DNA of the CDR3 is TGCGCCAGCAGCCCCTGGGACACCAGCAATCAGCCCCAGCATTTT. It is translated as CASSPWDTSNQPQHF.

The rearrangement links TRBV9 to TRBJ2-7; 10 nucleotides line up with TRBD2. Trimming cost V 0 bases and J 0 bases; bases outside gene matches: 21. Germline V gene sequence: CDR1 SGDLS, CDR2 YYNGEE. The CDR3 is 22 amino acids. The chain's CDR3 is CASSVAPSGQGLADTPSYEQYF. CDR3 bases: TGTGCCAGCAGCGTAGCCCCTTCGGGCCAAGGACTAGCGGACACACCCTCCTACGAGCAGTACTTC.

The chain recombines TRBV6-6 with TRBJ2-7, with 8 bases identical to TRBD2. This CDR3 is built from 14 residues. Germline loops: CDR1 MNHNY, CDR2 SVGAGI (reference sequence). The V gene end was trimmed by 6 bases and the J gene end by 3 bases; junction bases not matched to a gene: 7. Here the CDR3 DNA reads TGTGCCAGCAGCGGGGGGGGCGGTGGCTACGAGCAGTACTTC. Its translation: CASSGGGGGYEQYF.

The chain carries TRBV18 and TRBJ2-7; D might be TRBD2 (6 bases). Germline assignment: CDR1 KGHSH and CDR2 LQKENI. The CDR3 extends over 13 amino acids. Between the trimmed V and J ends, which lost 3 bases and 7 bases, there was a span of 13 bases. The CDR3 region has the DNA TGTGCCAGCTCACCCCGCCCTAGCGTAGAGCAGTACTTC. Translating it yields CASSPRPSVEQYF.

The chain carries TRBV5-1 and TRBJ2-3; the match to TRBD2 covers 8 bases. V shed 2 bases and J 5 bases; nucleotides not matched to a gene: 7. Germline V gene sequence: CDR1 SGHRS, CDR2 YFSETQ. The CDR3 runs to 15 residues. DNA of the CDR3: TGCGCCAGCAGCTTATCGGGGGGGCTAGGAGATACGCAGTATTTT. It codes for CASSLSGGLGDTQYF.

This clone has a single count. The chain carries TRBV9 and TRBJ1-4, with a tentative D call TRBD1 (5 bases). Trimming shortened V by 0 bases and J by 7 bases, and 13 bases separated the two germline ends. From germline, CDR1 is SGDLS and CDR2 YYNGEE. The CDR3 covers 15 residues. The CDR3 here is CASSVGEGRPEKLFF. The CDR3 nucleotides read TGTGCCAGCAGCGTAGGGGAGGGACGGCCTGAAAAACTGTTTTTT.

This rearrangement joins TRBV28 to TRBJ1-4, with 10 positions matching TRBD1. This CDR3 is built from 15 residues. With 5 bases clipped from V and 5 bases from J, the junction kept 5 bases outside the gene matches. CDR1 and CDR2 (germline): MDHEN, SYDVKM. In DNA, the CDR3 is TGTGCCAGCAGTGGGGACAGGGGCAGGAATGAAAAACTGTTTTTT. It encodes CASSGDRGRNEKLFF.

The genes are TRBV28 and TRBJ1-1, with D uncertain. The CDR3 totals 14 residues. Germline assignment: CDR1 MDHEN and CDR2 SYDVKM. V gave up 2 bases and J gave up 1 base, with 8 bases separating them. CDR3 protein: CASSLTSENTEAFF. The CDR3 DNA follows: TGTGCCAGCAGTTTAACTTCTGAGAACACTGAAGCTTTCTTT. Supplemented by reference TRBV28 and TRBJ1-1, the full variable domain reads DVKVTQSSRYLVKRTGEKVFLECVQDMDHENMFWYRQDPGLGLRLIYFSYDVKMKEKGDIPEGYSVSREKKERFSLILESASTNQTSMYLCASSLTSENTEAFFGQGTRLTVV.

V gene TRBV5-1 combines with J gene TRBJ1-1, with D perhaps matching TRBD1 (5 bases). Deletions cut 0 bases from V and 6 bases from J, with 15 bases between. This CDR3 is 15 amino acids long. CDR1 and CDR2 (germline): SGHRS, YFSETQ. The CDR3 DNA reads TGCGCCAGCAGCTTGGATGCAGGGAGAGGGGCTGAAGCTTTCTTT. It translates to CASSLDAGRGAEAFF.

The V gene is TRBV2, the J gene TRBJ1-6; 9 bases align to TRBD1. In germline, CDR1 is SNHLY, CDR2 FYNNEI. J was trimmed by 9 bases and V by 6 bases; bases with no gene match: 6. CDR3 size: 14 residues. CDR3 loop: CASSWDRVSSPLHF. For the CDR3, the DNA is TGTGCCAGCAGCTGGGACAGGGTTAGTTCACCCCTCCACTTT.

The chain recombines TRBV6-1 with TRBJ1-3, with D unclear. V was cut by 3 bases and J by 1 base, with 13 bases left in between. Germline CDR1 and CDR2: MNHNS and SASEGT. This CDR3 has 16 amino acids. This CDR3 is CASSDHRVGSGNTIYF. The CDR3 DNA sequence: TGTGCCAGCAGTGATCATAGGGTAGGATCTGGAAACACCATATATTTT.

The chain employs TRBV5-1 and TRBJ2-1; 7 nucleotides line up with TRBD1. Germline CDR1 and CDR2: SGHRS and YFSETQ. The CDR3 has 15 residues. V was clipped by 5 bases and J by 0 bases; unmatched bases: 5. In DNA, the CDR3 is TGCGCCAGCAGTCCACAGGGGCCCTCCTACAATGAGCAGTTCTTC. This translates into CASSPQGPSYNEQFF.

This chain links TRBV6-6 with TRBJ2-7; TRBD1 matches at 7 bases. Germline V gene data show CDR1 as MNHNY and CDR2 as SVGAGI (reference sequence). CDR3 length: 13 residues. The V gene end was trimmed by 7 bases and the J gene end by 3 bases; junction bases not matched to a gene: 6. This CDR3 is CASNSGQIYEQYF. CDR3 DNA sequence: TGTGCCAGCAACTCGGGACAGATCTACGAGCAGTACTTC.

V gene TRBV28 combines with J gene TRBJ2-3, with 12 nucleotides matching TRBD2. Germline V gene sequence: CDR1 MDHEN, CDR2 SYDVKM. The ends lost 6 bases at V and 4 bases at J; junction bases unmatched: 5. The CDR3 spans 15 residues. The CDR3 region has the DNA TGTGCCAGCAGCTCACTAGCGGGGGGTGCAGATACGCAGTATTTT. Amino acids: CASSSLAGGADTQYF.

The chain has TRBV2 and TRBJ2-1; D is unresolved. V was trimmed by 1 base and J by 10 bases, leaving 5 bases between them. Germline V gene lookup returns CDR1 SNHLY and CDR2 FYNNEI. The CDR3 loop spans 11 amino acids. The CDR3 DNA sequence: TGTGCCAGCAGTGAAGACGGAGAGCAGTTCTTC. The encoded protein is CASSEDGEQFF. The complete variable domain, with remaining parts taken from reference TRBV2 and TRBJ2-1, reads EPEVTQTPSHQVTQMGQEVILRCVPISNHLYFYWYRQILGQKVEFLVSFYNNEISEKSEIFDDQFSVERPDGSNFTLKIRSTKLEDSAMYFCASSEDGEQFFGPGTRLTVL.

This clone was counted once. V gene TRBV7-2 combines with J gene TRBJ1-2; D perhaps matches TRBD1 (6 bases). Germline loops: CDR1 SGHTA, CDR2 FQGNSA. The CDR3 has 13 residues. Between the trimmed V and J ends, which lost 1 base and 3 bases, there was a span of 6 bases. CDR3 in DNA: TGTGCCAGCAGCTTAGGGACAGACTATGGCTACACCTTC. It translates to CASSLGTDYGYTF.

This rearrangement joins TRBV18 to TRBJ1-4, with TRBD1 identical over 7 bases. The CDR3 has 16 amino acids. Germline V lookup: CDR1 KGHSH, CDR2 LQKENI. V lost 3 bases and J lost 7; bases outside the gene matches: 11. The CDR3 bases are TGTGCCAGCTCACCGTCGACAGGGACACGAGGTGAAAAACTGTTTTTT. This sequence encodes CASSPSTGTRGEKLFF.

The chain employs TRBV2 and TRBJ1-1; TRBD1 agrees at 7 bases. Trimming at V came to 7 bases and at J to 5 bases, leaving 10 bases not matched to a gene. The CDR3 is made up of 14 amino acids. Germline V lookup: CDR1 SNHLY, CDR2 FYNNEI. CDR3 coding DNA: TGTGCCAGCACCCCGAGGACAGGCGGAACTGAAGCTTTCTTT. Protein sequence: CASTPRTGGTEAFF. The full variable domain, completed using reference TRBV2 and TRBJ1-1, is EPEVTQTPSHQVTQMGQEVILRCVPISNHLYFYWYRQILGQKVEFLVSFYNNEISEKSEIFDDQFSVERPDGSNFTLKIRSTKLEDSAMYFCASTPRTGGTEAFFGQGTRLTVV.

The chain is built from TRBV7-2 and TRBJ2-1; TRBD2 is a possible D gene (5 bases). The V and J ends lost 1 base and 3 bases respectively, with 13 bases between them. The CDR3 has 16 amino acids. Germline V CDR1 and CDR2: SGHTA, FQGNSA. The CDR3 nucleotides read TGTGCCAGCAGCTTAGATCACAGCGGAAACTACAATGAGCAGTTCTTC. This sequence encodes CASSLDHSGNYNEQFF.

J is TRBJ2-2 and V is TRBV27; 8 nucleotides align to TRBD2. The junction had 6 bases not matched to a gene; V was cut back by 8 bases and J by 7 bases. The CDR3 totals 13 residues. Germline CDR1 MNHEY, CDR2 SMNVEV (reference sequence). Written as DNA, the CDR3 is TGTGCCAGCTCCACCGCGGGGGGCGGGGAGCTGTTTTTT. Amino acid sequence: CASSTAGGGELFF.